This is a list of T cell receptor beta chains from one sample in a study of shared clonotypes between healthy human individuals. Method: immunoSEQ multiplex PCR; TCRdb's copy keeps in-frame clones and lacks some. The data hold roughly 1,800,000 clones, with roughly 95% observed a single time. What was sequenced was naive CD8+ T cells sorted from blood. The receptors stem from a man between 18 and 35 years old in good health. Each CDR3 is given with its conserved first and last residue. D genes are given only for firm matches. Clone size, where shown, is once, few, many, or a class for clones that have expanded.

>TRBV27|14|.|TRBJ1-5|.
CASSGGDPNQPQHF
TGTGCCAGCAGTGGGGGGGACCCGAATCAGCCCCAGCATTTT
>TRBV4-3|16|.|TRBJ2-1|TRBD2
CASSQSSGGSYNEQFF
TGCGCCAGCAGCCAATCTTCGGGGGGCTCCTACAATGAGCAGTTCTTC
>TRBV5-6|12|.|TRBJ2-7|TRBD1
CASGQGWHEQYF
TGTGCCAGCGGACAGGGGTGGCACGAGCAGTACTTC
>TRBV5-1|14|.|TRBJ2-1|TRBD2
CASSPGGPYNEQFF
TGCGCCAGCAGTCCGGGGGGGCCGTACAATGAGCAGTTCTTC
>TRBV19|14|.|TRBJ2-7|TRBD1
CASSVGTGPYEQYF
TGTGCCAGTAGCGTCGGGACAGGGCCCTACGAGCAGTACTTC
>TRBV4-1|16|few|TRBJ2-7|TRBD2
CASSQDPGRVSYEQYF
TGCGCCAGCAGCCAAGATCCCGGGAGGGTCTCCTACGAGCAGTACTTC
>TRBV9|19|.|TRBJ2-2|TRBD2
CASSSPGLAGGINTGELFF
TGTGCCAGCAGCTCTCCAGGACTAGCGGGAGGCATAAACACCGGGGAGCTGTTTTTT
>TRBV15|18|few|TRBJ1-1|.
CATSRDVGTGLGNTEAFF
TGTGCCACCAGCAGAGATGTCGGAACAGGGCTGGGGAACACTGAAGCTTTCTTT
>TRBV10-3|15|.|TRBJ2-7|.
CAISESTPDRTEQYF
TGTGCCATCAGTGAGTCGACTCCCGACAGAACCGAGCAGTACTTC
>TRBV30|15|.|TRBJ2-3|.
CAWSVHDGVTDTQYF
TGTGCCTGGAGTGTACACGACGGGGTTACAGATACGCAGTATTTT
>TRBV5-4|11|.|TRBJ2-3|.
CASSLSDTQYF
TGTGCCAGCAGCTTGTCAGATACGCAGTATTTT
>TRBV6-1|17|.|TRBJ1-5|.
CASSEEGGGLSYQPQHF
TGTGCCAGCAGTGAAGAAGGGGGAGGCCTATCGTATCAGCCCCAGCATTTT
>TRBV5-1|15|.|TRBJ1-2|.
CASSLGAKDYYGYTF
TGCGCCAGCAGCTTGGGGGCAAAGGATTACTATGGCTACACCTTC
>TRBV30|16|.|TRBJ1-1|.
CAWSVGEGVLSTEAFF
TGTGCCTGGAGTGTCGGGGAGGGGGTGTTGAGCACTGAAGCTTTCTTT
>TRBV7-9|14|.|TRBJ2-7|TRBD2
CASTLGLAGYEQYF
TGTGCCAGCACCTTGGGACTAGCGGGATACGAGCAGTACTTC
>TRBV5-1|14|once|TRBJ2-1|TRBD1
CASSLGQGYNEQFF
TGCGCCAGCAGCTTGGGACAGGGGTACAATGAGCAGTTCTTC
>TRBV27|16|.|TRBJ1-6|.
CASSRVDGYLNSPLHF
TGTGCCAGCAGTCGAGTAGACGGATACCTAAATTCACCCCTCCACTTT
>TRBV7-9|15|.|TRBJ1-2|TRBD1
CASSLGTGFAYGYTF
TGTGCCAGCAGCTTAGGGACAGGGTTTGCCTATGGCTACACCTTC
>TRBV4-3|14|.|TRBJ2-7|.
CASSQDGSHREQYF
TGCGCCAGCAGCCAAGATGGAAGTCACCGGGAGCAGTACTTC
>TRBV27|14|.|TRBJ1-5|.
CASRAVGSNQPQHF
TGTGCCAGCAGGGCCGTCGGTAGCAATCAGCCCCAGCATTTT
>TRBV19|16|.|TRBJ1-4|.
CASSIITEGLNEKLFF
TGTGCCAGTAGTATAATTACAGAAGGGCTCAATGAAAAACTGTTTTTT
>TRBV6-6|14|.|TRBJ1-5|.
CASSYRVRNQPQHF
TGTGCCAGCAGTTACAGGGTTCGCAATCAGCCCCAGCATTTT
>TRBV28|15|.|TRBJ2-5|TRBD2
CASRGLAGPVETQYF
TGTGCCAGCAGAGGACTAGCGGGGCCGGTTGAGACCCAGTACTTC
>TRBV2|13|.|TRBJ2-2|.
CASEVAGTGELFF
TGTGCCAGCGAAGTAGCCGGGACCGGGGAGCTGTTTTTT
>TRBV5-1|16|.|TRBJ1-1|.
CASSLGSLDVNTEAFF
TGCGCCAGCAGCTTGGGATCTCTGGACGTGAACACTGAAGCTTTCTTT
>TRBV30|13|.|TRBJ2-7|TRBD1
CAFDRGSSYEQYF
TGTGCCTTTGACAGGGGCAGCTCCTACGAGCAGTACTTC
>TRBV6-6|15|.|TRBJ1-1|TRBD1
CASSSPGTENTEAFF
TGTGCCAGCAGTTCTCCGGGGACAGAGAACACTGAAGCTTTCTTT
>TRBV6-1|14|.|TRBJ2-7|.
CASTWDIGSDEQYF
TGTGCCAGCACTTGGGACATTGGAAGCGACGAGCAGTACTTC
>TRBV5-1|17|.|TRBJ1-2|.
CASSLAGGDAANYGYTF
TGCGCCAGCAGCTTGGCCGGCGGGGATGCAGCTAACTATGGCTACACCTTC
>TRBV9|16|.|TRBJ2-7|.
CASSANPGTDSYEQYF
TGTGCCAGCAGCGCCAATCCCGGGACGGACTCCTACGAGCAGTACTTC
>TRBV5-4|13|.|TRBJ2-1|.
CASSPDSSVEQFF
TGTGCCAGCAGCCCTGACAGCAGTGTCGAGCAGTTCTTC
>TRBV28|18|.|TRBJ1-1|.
CASSSLPYSDSMNTEAFF
TGTGCCAGCAGTTCCCTCCCATATTCGGACAGCATGAACACTGAAGCTTTCTTT
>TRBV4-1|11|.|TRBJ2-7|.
CASSLSGEQYF
TGCGCCAGCAGCCTATCGGGGGAGCAGTACTTC
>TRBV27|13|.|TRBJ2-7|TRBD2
CASGTSGNYEQYF
TGTGCCAGCGGGACTAGCGGAAACTACGAGCAGTACTTC
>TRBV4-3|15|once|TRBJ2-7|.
CASSQAFRLDNEQYF
TGCGCCAGCAGCCAAGCTTTCCGACTAGACAACGAGCAGTACTTC
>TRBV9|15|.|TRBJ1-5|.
CASSVAGTSNQPQHF
TGTGCCAGCAGCGTAGCTGGGACAAGCAATCAGCCCCAGCATTTT
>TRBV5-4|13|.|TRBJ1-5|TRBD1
CASSQDRGQPQHF
TGTGCCAGCAGCCAGGACAGGGGTCAGCCCCAGCATTTT
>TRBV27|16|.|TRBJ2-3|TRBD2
CASSSRTSGSTDTQYF
TGTGCCAGCAGTTCCCGGACTAGCGGGAGTACAGATACGCAGTATTTT
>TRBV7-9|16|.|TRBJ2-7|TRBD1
CASSSDGTGYPYEQYF
TGTGCCAGCAGCTCAGACGGGACAGGGTATCCCTACGAGCAGTACTTC
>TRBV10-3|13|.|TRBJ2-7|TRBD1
CAISEGQGYEQYF
TGTGCCATCAGTGAGGGACAGGGCTACGAGCAGTACTTC
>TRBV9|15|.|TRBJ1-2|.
CASSVGGGGAGGYTF
TGTGCCAGCAGCGTAGGAGGTGGGGGAGCGGGTGGCTACACCTTC
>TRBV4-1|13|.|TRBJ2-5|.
CASSHDQEETQYF
TGCGCCAGCAGCCATGACCAGGAAGAGACCCAGTACTTC
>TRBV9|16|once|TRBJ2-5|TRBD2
CASSVLDGLAEETQYF
TGTGCCAGCAGCGTTCTGGACGGACTAGCCGAAGAGACCCAGTACTTC
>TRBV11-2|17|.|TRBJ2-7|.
CASSLDLGLTGSYEQYF
TGTGCCAGCAGCTTAGATCTCGGTCTAACAGGCTCCTACGAGCAGTACTTC
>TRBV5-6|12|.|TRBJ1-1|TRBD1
CASSRQGAEAFF
TGTGCCAGCAGCCGACAGGGCGCTGAAGCTTTCTTT
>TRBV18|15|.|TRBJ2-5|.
CASSPTGYPRETQYF
TGTGCCAGCTCACCGACAGGTTACCCCAGAGAGACCCAGTACTTC
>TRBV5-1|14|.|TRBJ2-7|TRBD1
CASSVDDRGGEQYF
TGCGCCAGCAGCGTCGATGACAGGGGGGGCGAGCAGTACTTC
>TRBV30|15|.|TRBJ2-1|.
CAWSEGGASYNEQFF
TGTGCCTGGAGTGAGGGTGGGGCATCCTACAATGAGCAGTTCTTC
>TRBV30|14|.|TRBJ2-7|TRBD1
CALHTGTGYGEQYF
TGTGCCTTGCATACCGGGACAGGGTATGGCGAGCAGTACTTC
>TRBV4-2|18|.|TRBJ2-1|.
CASSQEATGASSYNEQFF
TGTGCCAGCAGCCAAGAGGCAACAGGTGCGAGCTCCTACAATGAGCAGTTCTTC
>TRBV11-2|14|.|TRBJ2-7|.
CASSPYTGAHEQYF
TGTGCCAGCAGCCCCTATACGGGAGCCCACGAGCAGTACTTC
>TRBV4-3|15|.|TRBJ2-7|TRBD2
CASSQDLLAGVEQYF
TGCGCCAGCAGCCAAGACTTACTAGCGGGAGTCGAGCAGTACTTC
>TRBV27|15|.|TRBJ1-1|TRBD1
CASSSGTGMNTEAFF
TGTGCCAGCAGTTCAGGGACAGGGATGAACACTGAAGCTTTCTTT
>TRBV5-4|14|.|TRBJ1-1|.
CASSLPGWDTEAFF
TGTGCCAGCAGTTTACCGGGCTGGGACACTGAAGCTTTCTTT
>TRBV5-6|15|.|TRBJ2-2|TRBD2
CASSHLAGVVGELFF
TGTGCCAGCAGCCATCTAGCGGGAGTTGTCGGGGAGCTGTTTTTT